This T cell receptor beta chain was profiled in a study of response to subunit inactivated influenza vaccine. Study-wide results and caveats: New T cells are recruited in small numbers by each seasonal influenza vaccination, according to the authors' suggestion.

TCRdb re-called the RT-PCR reads through MiXCR, storing one row per CDR3 protein. The table includes approximately 530,000 distinct CDR3 sequences, about an eighth detected once. This clonotype was seen ten or more times. The target antigen is unknown. This clonotype was obtained from a man aged 45-65 years who received an inactivated influenza vaccine. The input for sequencing was PBMCs from blood, taken 40 to 50 days after vaccination.

CDR3 DNA: TGTGCCAGCAGTATCTCGACTAGCGGGGACTCCTACGAGCAGTACTTC. Translation: CASSISTSGDSYEQYF. This chain links TRBV28 with TRBJ2-7; 11 bases match TRBD2. The J segment lost 0 bases and the V segment lost 5 bases, leaving 6 bases of the junction unmatched. Germline V gives CDR1 MDHEN, CDR2 SYDVKM. This CDR3 has 16 residues. The full variable domain, with the rest looked up from reference TRBV28 and TRBJ2-7, is DVKVTQSSRYLVKRTGEKVFLECVQDMDHENMFWYRQDPGLGLRLIYFSYDVKMKEKGDIPEGYSVSREKKERFSLILESASTNQTSMYLCASSISTSGDSYEQYFGPGTRLTVT.